This T cell receptor beta chain was identified during a study of shared clonotypes between healthy human individuals. Sequenced by immunoSEQ multiplex PCR; TCRdb stores in-frame clones only, minus some. The data contain about 2.3 million clones, more than 80% of them singletons. In the CD4+ fraction, cells were divided into CD45RA+ naive and CD45RA-negative memory subsets. This CDR3 has 16 residues. V was shortened by 5 bases and J by 0 bases, with 16 bases between the two germline ends. Germline V lookup: CDR1 SGHVS, CDR2 FNYEAQ. J is TRBJ1-1 and V is TRBV7-6, with D perhaps TRBD1 (5 bases). Specimen: naive CD4+ T cells from PBMCs. Subset given: CD45RA+ positively selected. The TCR was taken from a man younger than 35 in good health. Some clones in this sample may be carry-over from other donors' samples. The CDR3 spells CASSPAGGQVNTEAFF. The CDR3 DNA is TGTGCCAGCAGCCCTGCCGGAGGACAAGTGAACACTGAAGCTTTCTTT. Looking up the rest from reference TRBV7-6 and TRBJ1-1 gives the full variable domain: GAGVSQSPRYKVTKRGQDVALRCDPISGHVSLYWYRQALGQGPEFLTYFNYEAQQDKSGLPNDRFSAERPEGSISTLTIQRTEQRDSAMYRCASSPAGGQVNTEAFFGQGTRLTVV.